This TCR beta chain was obtained from a study of technical replicates of blood from a few donors. Method: immunoSEQ multiplex PCR; TCRdb's copy keeps in-frame clones and lacks some. Among 65,000 to 90,000 clones listed, 90% to 95% were seen once. This clone appeared a single time. The V gene's germline CDR1 is SEHNR and CDR2 FQNEAQ (reference sequence). V shed 7 bases and J shed 6 bases, with 19 bases lying between them. The CDR3 contains 15 residues. Sequenced: T cells isolated from PBMCs. This chain connects TRBV7-9 to TRBJ2-1; D uncertain. The origin of this receptor is a human donor in good health. CDR3 nucleotides: TGTGCCAGCAAGATTGAGGCGGTCCTTCGCAATGAGCAGTTCTTC. This codes for CASKIEAVLRNEQFF.